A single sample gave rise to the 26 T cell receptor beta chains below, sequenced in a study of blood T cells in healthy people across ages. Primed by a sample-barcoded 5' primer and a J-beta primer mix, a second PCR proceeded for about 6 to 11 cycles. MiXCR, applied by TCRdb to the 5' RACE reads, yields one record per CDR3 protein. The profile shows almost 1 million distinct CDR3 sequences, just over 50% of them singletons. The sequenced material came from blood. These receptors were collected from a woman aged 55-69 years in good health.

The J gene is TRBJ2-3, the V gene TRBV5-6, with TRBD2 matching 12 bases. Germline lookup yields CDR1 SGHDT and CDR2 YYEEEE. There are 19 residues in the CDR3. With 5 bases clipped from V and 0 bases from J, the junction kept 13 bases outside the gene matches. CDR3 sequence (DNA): TGTGCCAGCAGTCCATTGACTAGCGGGAGACGGATAAGCACAGATACGCAGTATTTT. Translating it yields CASSPLTSGRRISTDTQYF.

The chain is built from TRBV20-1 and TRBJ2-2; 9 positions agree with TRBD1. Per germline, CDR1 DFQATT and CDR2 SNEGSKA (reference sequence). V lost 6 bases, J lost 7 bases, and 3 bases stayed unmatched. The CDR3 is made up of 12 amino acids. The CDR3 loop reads CSAGQGVGELFF. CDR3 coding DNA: TGCAGTGCGGGACAGGGCGTCGGGGAGCTGTTTTTT.

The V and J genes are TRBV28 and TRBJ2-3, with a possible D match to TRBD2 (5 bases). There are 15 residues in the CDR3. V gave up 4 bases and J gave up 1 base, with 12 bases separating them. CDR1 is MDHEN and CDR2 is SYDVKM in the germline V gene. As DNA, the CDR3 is TGTGCCAGCAGTTATGGTGTGGAGGGCACAGATACGCAGTATTTT. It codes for CASSYGVEGTDTQYF.

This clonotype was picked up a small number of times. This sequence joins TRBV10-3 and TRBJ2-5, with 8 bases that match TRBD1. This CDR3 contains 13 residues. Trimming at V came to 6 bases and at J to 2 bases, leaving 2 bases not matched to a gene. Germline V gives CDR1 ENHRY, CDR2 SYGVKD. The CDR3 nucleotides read TGTGCCATCAGGGGACAGGTACAAGAGACCCAGTACTTC. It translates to CAIRGQVQETQYF.

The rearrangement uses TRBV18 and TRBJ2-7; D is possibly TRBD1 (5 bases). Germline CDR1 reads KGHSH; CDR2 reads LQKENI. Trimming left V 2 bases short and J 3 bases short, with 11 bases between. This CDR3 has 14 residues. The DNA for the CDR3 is TGTGCCAGCTCACCATCCGTAGGGGACTACGAGCAGTACTTC. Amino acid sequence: CASSPSVGDYEQYF. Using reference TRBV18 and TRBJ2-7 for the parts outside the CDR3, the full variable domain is NAGVMQNPRHLVRRRGQEARLRCSPMKGHSHVYWYRQLPEEGLKFMVYLQKENIIDESGMPKERFSAEFPKEGPSILRIQQVVRGDSAAYFCASSPSVGDYEQYFGPGTRLTVT.

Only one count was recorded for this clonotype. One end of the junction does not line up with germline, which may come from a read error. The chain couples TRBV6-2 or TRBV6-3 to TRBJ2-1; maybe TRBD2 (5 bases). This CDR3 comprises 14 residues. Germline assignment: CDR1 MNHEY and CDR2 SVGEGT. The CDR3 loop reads CASSYSTRNNEQFF. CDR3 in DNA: TGTGCCAGCAGCTACTCCACTAGGAACAATGAGCAGTTCTTC.

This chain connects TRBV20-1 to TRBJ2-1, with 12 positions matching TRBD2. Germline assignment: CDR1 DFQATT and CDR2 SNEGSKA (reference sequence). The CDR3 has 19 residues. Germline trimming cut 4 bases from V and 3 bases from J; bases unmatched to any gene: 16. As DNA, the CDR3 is TGCAGTGCTAAGACGAGGCCGGGACTAGCGGGTCCTCTCTACAATGAGCAGTTCTTC. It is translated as CSAKTRPGLAGPLYNEQFF.

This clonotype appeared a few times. Here the CDR3 reads CASSLAVAGITDTQYF. DNA for the CDR3: TGTGCCAGCAGTTTGGCTGTCGCGGGAATCACAGATACGCAGTATTTT. This chain connects TRBV12-3 or TRBV12-4 to TRBJ2-3; perhaps TRBD2 as D (6 bases). V lost 3 bases to trimming and J lost 2 bases, with 15 bases between them. CDR3 length: 16 amino acids.

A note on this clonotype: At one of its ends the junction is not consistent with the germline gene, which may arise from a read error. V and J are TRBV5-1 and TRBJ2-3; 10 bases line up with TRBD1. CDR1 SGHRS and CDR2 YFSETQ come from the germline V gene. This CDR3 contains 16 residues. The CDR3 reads CASSLVGDRGLDTQYF. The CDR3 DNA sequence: TGCGCGAGCAGCTTGGTTGGTGACAGGGGGCTCGATACGCAGTATTTT.

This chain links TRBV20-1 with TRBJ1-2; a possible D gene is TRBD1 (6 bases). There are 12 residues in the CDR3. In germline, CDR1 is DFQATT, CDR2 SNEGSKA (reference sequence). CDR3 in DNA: TGCAGCCACGTTCTGGGGGGCCGTGGCTACACCTTC. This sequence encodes CSHVLGGRGYTF.

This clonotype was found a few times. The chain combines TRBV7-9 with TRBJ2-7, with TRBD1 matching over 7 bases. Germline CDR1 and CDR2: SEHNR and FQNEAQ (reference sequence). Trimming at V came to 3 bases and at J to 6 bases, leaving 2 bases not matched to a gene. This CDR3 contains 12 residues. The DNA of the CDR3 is TGTGCCAGCAGCTTTGACAGGGCCGAGCAGTACTTC. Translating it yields CASSFDRAEQYF.

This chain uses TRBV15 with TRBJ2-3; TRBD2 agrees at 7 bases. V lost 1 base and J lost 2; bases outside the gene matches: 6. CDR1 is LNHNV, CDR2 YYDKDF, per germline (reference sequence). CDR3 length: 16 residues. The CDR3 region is CATSRGIQRDTDTQYF. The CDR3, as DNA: TGTGCCACCAGCAGAGGAATCCAGCGGGACACAGATACGCAGTATTTT. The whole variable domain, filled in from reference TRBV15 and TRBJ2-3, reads DAMVIQNPRYQVTQFGKPVTLSCSQTLNHNVMYWYQQKSSQAPKLLFHYYDKDFNNEADTPDNFQSRRPNTSFCFLDIRSPGLGDTAMYLCATSRGIQRDTDTQYFGPGTRLTVL.

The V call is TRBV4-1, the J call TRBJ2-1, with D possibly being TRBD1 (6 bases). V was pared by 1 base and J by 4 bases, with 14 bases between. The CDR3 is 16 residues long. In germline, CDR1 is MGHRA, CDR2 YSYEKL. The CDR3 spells CASSQVLDREYNEQFF. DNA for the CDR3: TGCGCCAGCAGCCAAGTACTGGACAGAGAATACAATGAGCAGTTCTTC.

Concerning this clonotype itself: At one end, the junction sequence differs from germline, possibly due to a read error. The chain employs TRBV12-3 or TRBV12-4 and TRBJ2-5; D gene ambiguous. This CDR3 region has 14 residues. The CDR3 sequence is CASSPTGFDETQNF. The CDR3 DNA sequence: TGTGCCAGCAGTCCTACTGGCTTTGACGAGACCCAGAACTTC.

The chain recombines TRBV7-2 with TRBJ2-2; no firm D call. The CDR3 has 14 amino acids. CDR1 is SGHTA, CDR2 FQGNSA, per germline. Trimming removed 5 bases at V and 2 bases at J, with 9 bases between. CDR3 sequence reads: CASSLQPNTGELFF. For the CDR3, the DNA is TGTGCCAGCAGCCTCCAGCCTAACACCGGGGAGCTGTTTTTT.

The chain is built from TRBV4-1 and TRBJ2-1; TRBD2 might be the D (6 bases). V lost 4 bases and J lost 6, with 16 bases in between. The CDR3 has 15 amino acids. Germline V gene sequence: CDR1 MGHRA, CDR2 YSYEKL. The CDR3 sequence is CASSRGTPGANEQFF. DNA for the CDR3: TGCGCCAGCAGCCGTGGGACTCCAGGCGCCAATGAGCAGTTCTTC.

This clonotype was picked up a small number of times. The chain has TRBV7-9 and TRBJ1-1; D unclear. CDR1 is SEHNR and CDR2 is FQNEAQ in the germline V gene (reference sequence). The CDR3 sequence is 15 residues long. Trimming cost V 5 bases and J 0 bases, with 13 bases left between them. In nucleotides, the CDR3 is TGTGCCAGCAGCCCTCGGATTACCCTGAACACTGAAGCTTTCTTT. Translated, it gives CASSPRITLNTEAFF. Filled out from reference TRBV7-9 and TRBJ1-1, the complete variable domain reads DTGVSQNPRHKITKRGQNVTFRCDPISEHNRLYWYRQTLGQGPEFLTYFQNEAQLEKSRLLSDRFSAERPKGSFSTLEIQRTEQGDSAMYLCASSPRITLNTEAFFGQGTRLTVV.

The CDR3 sequence: CASTWEDRAYEQYF. The CDR3 DNA follows: TGTGCCAGCACCTGGGAAGACAGGGCCTACGAGCAGTACTTC. The J gene is TRBJ2-5, the V gene TRBV12-3 or TRBV12-4; TRBD1 aligns across 7 bases. The tail of the sequence fits TRBJ2-7 better, so the J call may be wrong. CDR3 length equals 14 residues.

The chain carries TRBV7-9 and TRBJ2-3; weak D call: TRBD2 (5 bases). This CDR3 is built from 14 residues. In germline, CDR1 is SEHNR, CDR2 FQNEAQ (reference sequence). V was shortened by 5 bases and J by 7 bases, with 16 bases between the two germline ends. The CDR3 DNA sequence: TGTGCCAGCAGCCCCTATAAGGACTTGTATACGCAGTATTTT. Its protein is CASSPYKDLYTQYF.

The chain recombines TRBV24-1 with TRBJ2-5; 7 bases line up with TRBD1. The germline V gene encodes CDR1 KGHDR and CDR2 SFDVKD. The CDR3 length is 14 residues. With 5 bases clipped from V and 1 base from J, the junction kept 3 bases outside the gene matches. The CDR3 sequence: CATSVTGVQETQYF. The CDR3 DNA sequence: TGTGCCACCAGTGTTACAGGGGTCCAAGAGACCCAGTACTTC.

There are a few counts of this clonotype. For the CDR3, the DNA is TGCAGCGTTGCCAGGGGTGAGCAGTTCTTC. This codes for CSVARGEQFF. The chain combines TRBV29-1 with TRBJ2-1; D might be TRBD1 (6 bases). The CDR3 is 10 amino acids. The V gene lost 4 bases and the J gene lost 9 bases, with 7 bases spanning the gap. Germline-derived CDR1 and CDR2 are SQVTM and ANQGSEA.

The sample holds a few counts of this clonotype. The CDR3 reads CASSSRGREDTF. The CDR3 nucleotides read TGTGCCAGCAGCTCCCGGGGGCGCGAAGACACCTTC. The chain combines TRBV7-9 with TRBJ1-2; maybe TRBD1 (6 bases). V lost 4 bases, J lost 12 bases, and 15 bases lay in between. Germline loops: CDR1 SEHNR, CDR2 FQNEAQ (reference sequence). The CDR3 has 12 residues. Together with reference TRBV7-9 and TRBJ1-2, the CDR3 gives the full variable domain: DTGVSQNPRHKITKRGQNVTFRCDPISEHNRLYWYRQTLGQGPEFLTYFQNEAQLEKSRLLSDRFSAERPKGSFSTLEIQRTEQGDSAMYLCASSSRGREDTFGSGTRLTVV.

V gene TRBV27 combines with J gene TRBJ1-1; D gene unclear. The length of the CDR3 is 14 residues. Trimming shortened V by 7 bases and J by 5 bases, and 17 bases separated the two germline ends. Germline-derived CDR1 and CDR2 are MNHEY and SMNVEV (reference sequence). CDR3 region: CASTTFPLGTEAFF. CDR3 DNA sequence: TGTGCCAGCACCACCTTCCCCCTTGGGACTGAAGCTTTCTTT.

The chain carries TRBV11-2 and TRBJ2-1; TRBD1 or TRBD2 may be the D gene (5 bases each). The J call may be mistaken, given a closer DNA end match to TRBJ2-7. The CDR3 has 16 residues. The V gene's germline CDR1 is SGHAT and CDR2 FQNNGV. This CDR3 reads CASSPGTASSYNEQYF. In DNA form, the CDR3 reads TGTGCCAGCAGCCCAGGGACGGCGAGCTCCTACAATGAGCAGTACTTC.

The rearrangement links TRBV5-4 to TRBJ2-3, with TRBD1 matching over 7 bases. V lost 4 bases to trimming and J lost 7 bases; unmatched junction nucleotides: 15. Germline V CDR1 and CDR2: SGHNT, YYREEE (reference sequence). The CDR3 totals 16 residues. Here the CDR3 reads CASSPPTNRGSNTQYF. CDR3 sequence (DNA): TGTGCCAGCAGCCCCCCCACCAACAGGGGCTCCAATACGCAGTATTTT.

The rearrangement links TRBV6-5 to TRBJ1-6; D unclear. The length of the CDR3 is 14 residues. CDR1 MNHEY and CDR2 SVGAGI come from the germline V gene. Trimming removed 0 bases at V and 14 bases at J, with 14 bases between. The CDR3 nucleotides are TGTGCCAGCAGTTACTCGTCTTCCGCTTCGACCCTCCACTTT. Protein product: CASSYSSSASTLHF.